This T cell receptor (beta chain) was profiled in a study of blood T cells in healthy people across ages. The CDR3 consists of 14 residues. Germline V gives CDR1 DFQATT, CDR2 SNEGSKA (reference sequence). Each sample gave at least 7 million isolated PBMCs. About this clonotype: The junction and the germline gene differ at one end; a read error may be behind it.

A second PCR, run for roughly 7 to 11 cycles, used a sample-barcoded 5' primer plus a J-beta primer mix. Each cDNA was tagged by a template-switch adaptor containing 12 random nucleotides. A single record per CDR3 protein comes from TCRdb applying MiXCR to the 5' RACE reads. There are hundreds of thousands of distinct CDR3 sequences in the sample; roughly 50% occur only once, and 30% to 40% lies in the top ten. The sequence came from a woman aged 60-75 years in good health. The V gene is TRBV20-1, the J gene TRBJ1-5; D unclear. Specimen: blood. For the CDR3, the DNA is TGCAGTGCTAGTCCCGGTTATAGCAATCAGCCCCAGAATTTT. This codes for CSASPGYSNQPQNF.